This TCR beta chain was captured by sequencing in a study of long-term antiretroviral therapy in people with HIV. Sequencing relied on immunoSEQ assay v3.0, run at survey level. Sequencing set out to capture about 35,000-55,000 T-cell genomes per sample. The data were produced by immunoSEQ multiplex PCR, yet TCRdb's version contains in-frame clones alone and is incomplete. The sample includes roughly 28,000 clones, about 88% of them seen just once. As to this clone: Its antigen is not identified.

Study observations and caveats: Adherence to ART, viral resistance and therapy changes lacked any data.

This CDR3 comprises 15 residues. V shed 6 bases and J 0 bases; nucleotides not matched to a gene: 6. The V gene's germline CDR1 is SNHLY and CDR2 FYNNEI. Sequenced here: unsorted PBMCs, sampled more than 2.6 years after starting antiretroviral therapy. This TCR came from a man aged 40-55 years with HIV. This chain uses TRBV2 with TRBJ1-2; 8 bases fit TRBD1. In DNA form, the CDR3 reads TGTGCCAGCAGAGAGACAGGGGTGTCTAACTATGGCTACACCTTC. This translates into CASRETGVSNYGYTF.